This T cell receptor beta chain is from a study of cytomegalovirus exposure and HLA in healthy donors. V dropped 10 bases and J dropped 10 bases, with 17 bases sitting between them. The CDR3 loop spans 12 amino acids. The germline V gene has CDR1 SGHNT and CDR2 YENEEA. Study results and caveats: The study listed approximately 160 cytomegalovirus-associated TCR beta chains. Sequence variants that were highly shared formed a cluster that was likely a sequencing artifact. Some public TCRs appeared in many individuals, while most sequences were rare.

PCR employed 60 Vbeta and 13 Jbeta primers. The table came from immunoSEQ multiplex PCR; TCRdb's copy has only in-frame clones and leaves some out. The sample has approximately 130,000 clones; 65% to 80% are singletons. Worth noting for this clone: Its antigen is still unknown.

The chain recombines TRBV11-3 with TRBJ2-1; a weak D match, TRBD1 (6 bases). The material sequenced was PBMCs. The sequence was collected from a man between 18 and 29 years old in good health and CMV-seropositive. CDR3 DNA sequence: TGTGCCACCTCGGTACAACAGGGCGAGCAGTTCTTC. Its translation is CATSVQQGEQFF.